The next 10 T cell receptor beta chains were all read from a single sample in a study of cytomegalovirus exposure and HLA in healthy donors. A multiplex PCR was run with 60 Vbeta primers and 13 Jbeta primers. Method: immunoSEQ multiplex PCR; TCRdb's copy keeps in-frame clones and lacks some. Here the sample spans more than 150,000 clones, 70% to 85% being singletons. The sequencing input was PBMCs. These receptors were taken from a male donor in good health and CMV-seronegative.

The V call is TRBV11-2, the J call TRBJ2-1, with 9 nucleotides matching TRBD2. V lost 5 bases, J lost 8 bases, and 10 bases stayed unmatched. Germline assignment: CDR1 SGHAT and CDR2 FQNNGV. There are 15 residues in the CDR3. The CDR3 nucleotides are TGTGCCAGCAGCCCCCGTGCGGGAGGGCCATATGAGCAGTTCTTC. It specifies CASSPRAGGPYEQFF.

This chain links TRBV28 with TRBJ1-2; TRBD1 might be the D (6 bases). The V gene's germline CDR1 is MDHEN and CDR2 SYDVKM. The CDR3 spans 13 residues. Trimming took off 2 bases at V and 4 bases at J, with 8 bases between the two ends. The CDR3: CASSLAGAYGYTF. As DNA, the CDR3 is TGTGCCAGCAGTTTAGCAGGGGCCTATGGCTACACCTTC.

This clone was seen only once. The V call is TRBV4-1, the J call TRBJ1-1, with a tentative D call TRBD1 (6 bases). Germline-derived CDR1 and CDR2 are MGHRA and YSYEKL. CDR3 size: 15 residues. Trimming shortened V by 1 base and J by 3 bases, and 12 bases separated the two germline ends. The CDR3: CASSQVRAGDTEAFF. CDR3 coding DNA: TGCGCCAGCAGCCAAGTTAGGGCAGGGGACACTGAAGCTTTCTTT.

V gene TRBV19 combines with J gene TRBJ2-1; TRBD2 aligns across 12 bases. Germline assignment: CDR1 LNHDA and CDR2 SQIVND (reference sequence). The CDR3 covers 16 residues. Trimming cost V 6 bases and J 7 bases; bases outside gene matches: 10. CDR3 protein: CASRPQGLAGKNEQFF. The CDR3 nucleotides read TGTGCCAGTAGACCTCAGGGACTAGCGGGTAAGAATGAGCAGTTCTTC.

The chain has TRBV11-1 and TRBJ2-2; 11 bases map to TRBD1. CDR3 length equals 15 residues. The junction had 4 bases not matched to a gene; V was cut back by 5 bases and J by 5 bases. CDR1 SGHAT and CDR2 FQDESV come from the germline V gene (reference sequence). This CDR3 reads CASSPGTGGTGELFF. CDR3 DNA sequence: TGTGCCAGCAGCCCAGGGACAGGGGGGACCGGGGAGCTGTTTTTT.

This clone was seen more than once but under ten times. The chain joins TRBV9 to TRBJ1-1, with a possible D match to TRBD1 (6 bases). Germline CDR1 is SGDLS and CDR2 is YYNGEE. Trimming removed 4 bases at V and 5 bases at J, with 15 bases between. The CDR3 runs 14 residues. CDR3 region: CASSSQGSGTEAFF. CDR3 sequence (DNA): TGTGCCAGCAGCTCTCAGGGGTCGGGGACTGAAGCTTTCTTT.

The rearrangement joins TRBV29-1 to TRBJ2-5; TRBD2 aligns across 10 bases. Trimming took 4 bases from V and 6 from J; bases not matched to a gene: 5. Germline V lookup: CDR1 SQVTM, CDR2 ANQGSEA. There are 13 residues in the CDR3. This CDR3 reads CSVASGRAKTQYF. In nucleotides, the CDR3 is TGCAGCGTTGCCAGCGGGAGGGCGAAGACCCAGTACTTC.

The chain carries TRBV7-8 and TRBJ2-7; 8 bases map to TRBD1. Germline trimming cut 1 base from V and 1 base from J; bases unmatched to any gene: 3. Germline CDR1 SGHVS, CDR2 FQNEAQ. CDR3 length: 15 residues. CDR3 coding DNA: TGTGCCAGCAGCTTAGGGGACAGGAGTTCCTACGAGCAGTACTTC. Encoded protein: CASSLGDRSSYEQYF.

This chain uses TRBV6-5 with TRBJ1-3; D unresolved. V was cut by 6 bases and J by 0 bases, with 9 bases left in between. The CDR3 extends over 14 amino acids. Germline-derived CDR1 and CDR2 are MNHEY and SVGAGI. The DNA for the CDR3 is TGTGCCAGCAGAGACGGCGGCTCTGGAAACACCATATATTTT. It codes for CASRDGGSGNTIYF.

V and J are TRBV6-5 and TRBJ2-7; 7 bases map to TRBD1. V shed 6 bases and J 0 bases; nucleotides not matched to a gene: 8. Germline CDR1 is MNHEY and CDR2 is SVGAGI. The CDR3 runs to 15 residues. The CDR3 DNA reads TGTGCCAGCAGACCCGAGGGGACAGACTCCTACGAGCAGTACTTC. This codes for CASRPEGTDSYEQYF.